One and the same sample provided the 26 T cell receptor beta chains below, sequenced in a study of blood T cells in healthy people across ages. Using a J-beta primer mix together with a sample-barcoded 5' primer, a second PCR was run for about 6 to 12 cycles. TCRdb analysed the 5' RACE reads with MiXCR anew, one entry per CDR3 protein. There are about 670,000 distinct CDR3 sequences in the sample; 40% to 45% occur only once, and 25% to 30% lies in the top ten. The sample consisted of blood. All receptors come from a man older than 75 in good health.

The rearrangement uses TRBV7-8 and TRBJ1-5; D gene uncertain. Trimming pared 4 bases from V and 1 base from J, leaving 17 bases between. In germline, CDR1 is SGHVS, CDR2 FQNEAQ. The CDR3 consists of 17 residues. The CDR3, as DNA: TGTGCCAGCAGCTCCACTTGGGGAGGGAGCAGCAATCAGCCCCAGCATTTT. The encoded protein is CASSSTWGGSSNQPQHF.

J is TRBJ2-1 and V is TRBV6-5; 8 nucleotides match TRBD1. Germline values: CDR1 MNHEY, CDR2 SVGAGI. J lost 5 bases, V lost 7 bases, and 13 bases had no gene match. The CDR3 length is 16 residues. The CDR3 nucleotides are TGTGCCAGCACCCAAGGACAGGGCGTAACAGACAATGAGCAGTTCTTC. It is translated as CASTQGQGVTDNEQFF.

The CDR3 loop reads CSAKDSSRSGNQPQHF. The DNA for the CDR3 is TGCAGTGCGAAGGACAGCTCCCGAAGTGGTAATCAGCCCCAGCATTTT. The gene calls are TRBV20-1 and TRBJ1-5, with a tentative D call TRBD1 (6 bases). The CDR3 totals 16 residues. The V gene's germline CDR1 is DFQATT and CDR2 SNEGSKA (reference sequence). The V gene lost 6 bases and the J gene lost 4 bases, with 22 bases spanning the gap.

This chain joins TRBV20-1 and TRBJ2-1; 8 nucleotides agree with TRBD1. Germline loops: CDR1 DFQATT, CDR2 SNEGSKA (reference sequence). The CDR3 is 16 amino acids. The V gene end was trimmed by 5 bases and the J gene end by 7 bases; junction bases not matched to a gene: 16. For the CDR3, the DNA is TGCAGTGCTGCGTTATTTGGGACAGGAAACAAGAATGAGCAGTTCTTC. Protein: CSAALFGTGNKNEQFF.

The sample holds a few counts of this clonotype. The chain recombines TRBV28 with TRBJ2-7, with TRBD1 matching 8 bases. Trimming took 6 bases from V and 1 from J; bases not matched to a gene: 5. The germline CDR1 and CDR2 sequences are MDHEN and SYDVKM. The CDR3 is 14 amino acids. For the CDR3, the DNA is TGTGCCAGCAGCCGGGACAGGCGATCCTACGAGCAGTACTTC. This translates into CASSRDRRSYEQYF.

This clonotype has only one observation. V usage is TRBV10-2 and J usage is TRBJ2-3; D is ambiguous. This CDR3 spans 16 amino acids. The germline gives CDR1 WSHSY, CDR2 SAAADI. Trimming took 4 bases from V and 0 from J, leaving 14 bases between them. The CDR3 region is CASSVIPTTSTDTQYF. DNA for the CDR3: TGCGCCAGCAGTGTTATACCAACTACTAGCACAGATACGCAGTATTTT.

This rearrangement joins TRBV20-1 to TRBJ2-1, with TRBD2 matching over 9 bases. Germline lookup yields CDR1 DFQATT and CDR2 SNEGSKA (reference sequence). With V trimmed by 6 bases and J by 2 bases, 5 bases remained unmatched. This CDR3 comprises 14 residues. DNA for the CDR3: TGCAGTGCGCGACTAGCGGCCGCCTACAATGAGCAGTTCTTC. This gives the protein CSARLAAAYNEQFF.

The V and J genes are TRBV11-2 and TRBJ2-1, with 8 bases fitting TRBD1. The CDR3 contains 15 residues. V lost 5 bases to trimming and J lost 3 bases; unmatched junction nucleotides: 6. Germline assignment: CDR1 SGHAT and CDR2 FQNNGV. CDR3 residues: CASSLGQGFYNEQFF. For the CDR3, the DNA is TGTGCCAGCAGCCTAGGACAGGGATTCTACAATGAGCAGTTCTTC.

This sequence joins TRBV10-3 and TRBJ2-3, with D tentatively TRBD2 (5 bases). Germline assignment: CDR1 ENHRY and CDR2 SYGVKD. Trimming stripped 6 bases from V and 1 base from J, with 11 bases between. The CDR3 sequence is 14 residues long. The CDR3 region is CAIRGGHGTDTQYF. The DNA of the CDR3 is TGTGCCATCAGAGGAGGTCACGGCACAGATACGCAGTATTTT.

This clonotype was detected only a few times. The chain carries TRBV3-1 and TRBJ2-7; TRBD2 matches at 10 bases. CDR1 is LGHDT, CDR2 YNNKEL, per germline (reference sequence). J was trimmed by 6 bases and V by 5 bases; bases with no gene match: 10. The CDR3 extends over 15 amino acids. The CDR3 DNA is TGTGCCAGCAGCTCCCCGCGGGGACTAGCGCTCGAGCAGTACTTC. Translating it yields CASSSPRGLALEQYF.

The rearrangement uses TRBV7-8 and TRBJ1-6; no clear D. V gave up 1 base and J gave up 10 bases, with 8 bases separating them. Germline lookup yields CDR1 SGHVS and CDR2 FQNEAQ. The CDR3 consists of 13 residues. As DNA, the CDR3 is TGTGCCAGCAGCTTAGAGCTGGGCTCACCCCTCCACTTT. It encodes CASSLELGSPLHF.

This chain connects TRBV11-2 to TRBJ2-3, with 7 bases identical to TRBD2. This CDR3 region has 15 residues. Trimming removed 1 base from V and 4 bases from J; junction bases left unmatched: 5. CDR1 is SGHAT, CDR2 FQNNGV, per germline. The CDR3 loop is CASSLGMAGADTQYF. CDR3 nucleotides: TGTGCCAGCAGCTTAGGGATGGCGGGAGCAGATACGCAGTATTTT.

The chain couples TRBV9 to TRBJ2-1; TRBD2 aligns across 9 bases. Germline CDR1 is SGDLS and CDR2 is YYNGEE. The CDR3 is made up of 15 amino acids. V was pared by 1 base and J by 9 bases, with 8 bases of the junction left unmatched. The CDR3 here is CASSVNYAGGAEQFF. The CDR3 coding sequence is TGTGCCAGCAGCGTAAATTACGCGGGAGGGGCTGAGCAGTTCTTC.

The V and J genes are TRBV9 and TRBJ2-4, with D uncertain. CDR1 and CDR2 (germline): SGDLS, YYNGEE. Trimming shortened V by 0 bases and J by 12 bases, and 22 bases separated the two germline ends. This CDR3 is built from 16 residues. This CDR3 reads CASSVAGGVPQGAQYF. CDR3 DNA sequence: TGTGCCAGCAGCGTAGCGGGTGGGGTGCCCCAAGGAGCTCAGTACTTC.

The chain joins TRBV6-1 to TRBJ2-1, with 13 nucleotides matching TRBD2. This CDR3 has 16 amino acids. V lost 5 bases and J lost 4; bases outside the gene matches: 5. Germline CDR1 MNHNS, CDR2 SASEGT. In nucleotides, the CDR3 is TGTGCCAGCAGTTCGACGACTAGCGGGGGGTACAATGAGCAGTTCTTC. Its protein product is CASSSTTSGGYNEQFF.

The chain employs TRBV6-2 or TRBV6-3 and TRBJ1-1, with D possibly matching TRBD1 (5 bases). Trimming cost V 2 bases and J 3 bases, with 7 bases left between them. Germline CDR1 and CDR2: MNHEY and SVGEGT. This CDR3 contains 13 residues. For the CDR3, the DNA is TGTGCCAGCAGTTACCGGGGCCACACTGAAGCTTTCTTT. It yields the protein CASSYRGHTEAFF.

This chain joins TRBV7-2 and TRBJ2-1; unclear D gene. This CDR3 has 17 amino acids. Germline assignment: CDR1 SGHTA and CDR2 FQGNSA. Trimming took 4 bases from V and 7 from J, leaving 23 bases between them. As DNA, the CDR3 is TGTGCCAGCAGCTCGTCGGCTGGCCGTCTAACCTTAAATGAGCAGTTCTTC. Translated, it gives CASSSSAGRLTLNEQFF.

The J gene is TRBJ2-6, the V gene TRBV5-1; D remains unclear. Germline V lookup: CDR1 SGHRS, CDR2 YFSETQ. Trimming left V 3 bases short and J 2 bases short, with 3 bases between. CDR3 size: 13 residues. In DNA form, the CDR3 reads TGCGCCAGCAGCTCCCCTGGGGCCAACGTCCTGACTTTC. Its translation: CASSSPGANVLTF.

The V gene is TRBV10-3, the J gene TRBJ2-3; 7 positions agree with TRBD1. CDR1 ENHRY and CDR2 SYGVKD come from the germline V gene. J gave up 3 bases and V 5 bases, and 5 bases lay outside the gene matches. CDR3 length: 14 amino acids. The CDR3 region is CAISPNRGTDTQYF. The CDR3 region has the DNA TGTGCCATCAGTCCTAACAGGGGAACAGATACGCAGTATTTT.

This clonotype was detected a few times. The chain employs TRBV3-1 and TRBJ2-5, with 10 bases identical to TRBD1. The ends lost 5 bases at V and 6 bases at J; junction bases unmatched: 9. The length of the CDR3 is 15 residues. Germline V gene lookup returns CDR1 LGHDT and CDR2 YNNKEL (reference sequence). CDR3 in amino acids: CASSSRDRGDQTQYF. The CDR3 DNA reads as TGTGCCAGCAGCAGCCGGGACAGGGGTGATCAGACCCAGTACTTC.

This rearrangement joins TRBV9 to TRBJ2-7, with D possibly TRBD2 on 7 matching bases. Trimming left V 0 bases short and J 4 bases short, with 14 bases between. Germline V lookup: CDR1 SGDLS, CDR2 YYNGEE. The CDR3 has 15 amino acids. Here the CDR3 DNA reads TGTGCCAGCAGCGTAGGGGGGGGCAATGTGTACGAGCAGTACTTC. Amino acids: CASSVGGGNVYEQYF.

CDR3 coding DNA: TGCAGTGCTAGAGATCTTGGCTACACCTTC. Protein product: CSARDLGYTF. This chain links TRBV20-1 with TRBJ1-2, with D unclear. The CDR3 spans 10 residues. The V gene's germline CDR1 is DFQATT and CDR2 SNEGSKA (reference sequence). V gave up 0 bases and J gave up 7 bases, with 3 bases separating them.

V usage is TRBV20-1 and J usage is TRBJ2-7, with TRBD2 matching over 7 bases. TRBJ2-5 explains the end of the DNA better; the J call may be wrong. In germline, CDR1 is DFQATT, CDR2 SNEGSKA (reference sequence). The CDR3 spans 12 residues. This CDR3 is CSASVGEGTQYF. CDR3 nucleotide sequence: TGCAGTGCTAGTGTTGGGGAGGGGACCCAGTACTTC.

The chain carries TRBV7-2 and TRBJ1-6; no reliable D call. The length of the CDR3 is 12 residues. Trimming removed 8 bases from V and 10 bases from J, with 12 bases in between. Per germline, CDR1 SGHTA and CDR2 FQGNSA. CDR3 bases: TGTGCCAGCGGTCCTTATAGGTCACCCCTCCACTTT. Amino acids: CASGPYRSPLHF.

This clonotype has a count of ten or more. This sequence joins TRBV6-6 and TRBJ2-7; 9 bases are shared with TRBD1. J was trimmed by 4 bases and V by 10 bases; bases with no gene match: 8. Germline CDR1 MNHNY, CDR2 SVGAGI (reference sequence). CDR3 length: 13 amino acids. The CDR3 sequence: CATSGQGSYEQYF. CDR3 in DNA: TGTGCCACTTCGGGACAGGGTTCTTACGAGCAGTACTTC.

The genes are TRBV3-1 and TRBJ2-6, with 8 bases lining up with TRBD2. After removal of 4 bases from V and 4 bases from J, the junction contained 12 bases not matched to a gene. The CDR3 totals 18 residues. The germline CDR1 and CDR2 sequences are LGHDT and YNNKEL (reference sequence). The CDR3 region is CASSPSPGTSPGANVLTF. CDR3 nucleotides: TGTGCCAGCAGCCCTAGTCCCGGGACTAGTCCCGGGGCCAACGTCCTGACTTTC.